This passage covers 30 T cell receptor beta chains from one sample sequenced in a study of blood T cell repertoires in COVID-19. Produced via immunoSEQ multiplex PCR; TCRdb's table is partial and in-frame only. The data show 110,000 to 150,000 clones, roughly four fifths seen once. Specimen: peripheral blood. These receptors were taken from a woman older than 75 with acute or convalescent COVID-19.

The chain carries TRBV9 and TRBJ1-1, with D maybe TRBD1 (6 bases). CDR3 length: 14 amino acids. Germline values: CDR1 SGDLS, CDR2 YYNGEE. V dropped 3 bases and J dropped 2 bases, with 11 bases sitting between them. The CDR3 reads CASSGQQGNTEAFF. The CDR3 bases are TGTGCCAGCAGCGGACAACAGGGTAACACTGAAGCTTTCTTT.

The genes are TRBV10-1 and TRBJ2-1, with D possibly matching TRBD2 (6 bases). Trimming pared 3 bases from V and 5 bases from J, leaving 14 bases between. CDR3 size: 15 residues. CDR1 and CDR2 (germline): WNHNN, SYGVQD (reference sequence). In DNA form, the CDR3 reads TGCGCCAGCAGTGACCGGGACTCCAGAAACAATGAGCAGTTCTTC. Its translation: CASSDRDSRNNEQFF.

CDR3 DNA: TGCGCCAGCAGCCTCGGAGTAGCGGGGAGCACAGATACGCAGTATTTT. Its translation is CASSLGVAGSTDTQYF. V usage is TRBV5-1 and J usage is TRBJ2-3; 8 nucleotides match TRBD2. The junction had 7 bases not matched to a gene; V was cut back by 4 bases and J by 0 bases. The CDR3 is 16 amino acids. Germline V CDR1 and CDR2: SGHRS, YFSETQ.

The V and J genes are TRBV7-8 and TRBJ2-1, with 7 positions matching TRBD2. This CDR3 region has 15 residues. V trimming: 2 bases; J trimming: 8 bases; junction bases outside the gene matches: 9. CDR1 is SGHVS and CDR2 is FQNEAQ in the germline V gene. This CDR3 reads CASSLLGASGYEQFF. CDR3 DNA sequence: TGTGCCAGCAGCTTATTGGGAGCTAGCGGCTATGAGCAGTTCTTC.

Only a few counts were recorded for this clone. The chain recombines TRBV29-1 with TRBJ2-1; maybe TRBD2 (6 bases). Germline loops: CDR1 SQVTM, CDR2 ANQGSEA. This CDR3 is 15 amino acids long. Trimming pared 4 bases from V and 0 bases from J, leaving 13 bases between. The CDR3 is CSVARDGSSYNEQFF. In nucleotides, the CDR3 is TGCAGCGTTGCGCGGGACGGCAGCTCCTACAATGAGCAGTTCTTC.

This clone appeared once. V usage is TRBV19 and J usage is TRBJ1-6; 7 bases align to TRBD1. Losses at the gene ends were 8 bases for V and 8 bases for J; bases not matched to a gene: 12. Germline V gene data show CDR1 as LNHDA and CDR2 as SQIVND (reference sequence). The CDR3 is 15 amino acids. CDR3 residues: CASGRRTGKDSPLHF. The DNA for the CDR3 is TGTGCCAGTGGACGGAGGACAGGAAAGGATTCACCCCTCCACTTT.

The gene calls are TRBV7-3 and TRBJ2-1, with 9 bases identical to TRBD2. The CDR3 loop spans 14 amino acids. V dropped 6 bases and J dropped 8; count of bases not matched to a gene: 8. Germline CDR1 reads SGHTA; CDR2 reads FQGTGA. CDR3 in amino acids: CASRENSGGDEQFF. The DNA for the CDR3 is TGTGCCAGCAGGGAAAATAGCGGGGGTGATGAGCAGTTCTTC.

This chain joins TRBV5-4 and TRBJ1-2; possibly TRBD1 for D (6 bases). V was clipped by 1 base and J by 7 bases, with 17 bases between them. This CDR3 region has 15 residues. Germline assignment: CDR1 SGHNT and CDR2 YYREEE (reference sequence). DNA for the CDR3: TGTGCCAGCAGCTTGAGGCTAGGGCAGGGGAGTGGCTACACCTTC. Translating gives CASSLRLGQGSGYTF.

This chain links TRBV14 with TRBJ2-5; 7 bases map to TRBD1. Unmatched junction bases numbered 15, after V lost 4 bases and J lost 7 bases. Germline V lookup: CDR1 SGHDN, CDR2 FVKESK. The CDR3 contains 16 residues. The CDR3 sequence: CASSLPGGTGATTQYF. CDR3 coding DNA: TGTGCCAGCAGCCTCCCAGGCGGAACAGGGGCTACGACCCAGTACTTC.

This clone was seen a single time. The V call is TRBV15, the J call TRBJ2-1; 8 bases map to TRBD2. The CDR3 has 16 amino acids. Trimming removed 2 bases from V and 7 bases from J; junction bases left unmatched: 10. The germline gives CDR1 LNHNV, CDR2 YYDKDF (reference sequence). CDR3 in amino acids: CATSRRPLLAGNEQFF. The CDR3 DNA reads TGTGCCACCAGCAGAAGGCCGTTATTAGCGGGAAATGAGCAGTTCTTC.

V gene TRBV5-1 combines with J gene TRBJ2-5; 11 positions agree with TRBD2. The J segment lost 4 bases and the V segment lost 2 bases, leaving 7 bases of the junction unmatched. Germline V gene sequence: CDR1 SGHRS, CDR2 YFSETQ. The CDR3 spans 16 residues. The CDR3 region is CASSLALAGVGETQYF. CDR3 nucleotides: TGCGCCAGCAGCTTAGCACTAGCGGGAGTGGGAGAGACCCAGTACTTC.

This clone was detected only a few times. This chain joins TRBV10-3 and TRBJ1-1; TRBD1 might be the D (6 bases). In germline, CDR1 is ENHRY, CDR2 SYGVKD. The germline V and J ends were trimmed by 7 bases and 0 bases, with 12 bases remaining between them. The CDR3 contains 14 residues. The CDR3 nucleotides are TGTGCCATCAAAGACCAGGGGATGAACACTGAAGCTTTCTTT. Its protein product is CAIKDQGMNTEAFF.

V and J are TRBV28 and TRBJ2-1; D perhaps matches TRBD2 (5 bases). Germline CDR1 MDHEN, CDR2 SYDVKM. V lost 6 bases and J lost 2, with 17 bases in between. This CDR3 has 16 amino acids. The CDR3 bases are TGTGCCAGCAGCTCAGTATGGGAGAAAGCCTACAATGAGCAGTTCTTC. It codes for CASSSVWEKAYNEQFF.

The rearrangement joins TRBV7-9 to TRBJ2-5, with 8 bases lining up with TRBD1. The CDR3 totals 14 residues. Germline V gene data show CDR1 as SEHNR and CDR2 as FQNEAQ (reference sequence). J was trimmed by 2 bases and V by 5 bases; bases with no gene match: 4. The CDR3, as DNA: TGTGCCAGCAGCCTTAACAGGGGGCAAGAGACCCAGTACTTC. Translation: CASSLNRGQETQYF. The entire variable domain, with the rest obtained from reference TRBV7-9 and TRBJ2-5, is as follows: DTGVSQNPRHKITKRGQNVTFRCDPISEHNRLYWYRQTLGQGPEFLTYFQNEAQLEKSRLLSDRFSAERPKGSFSTLEIQRTEQGDSAMYLCASSLNRGQETQYFGPGTRLLVL.

The rearrangement links TRBV27 to TRBJ1-1; 10 nucleotides match TRBD1. The V gene end was trimmed by 7 bases and the J gene end by 3 bases; junction bases not matched to a gene: 5. The germline V gene has CDR1 MNHEY and CDR2 SMNVEV (reference sequence). This CDR3 is built from 14 residues. As DNA, the CDR3 is TGTGCCAGCATTCCGACAGGGGGCTACACTGAAGCTTTCTTT. It specifies CASIPTGGYTEAFF.

CDR3 nucleotides: TGCAGTGCTACGGGGGGATGGGAGCAGTACTTC. Its translation is CSATGGWEQYF. The rearrangement links TRBV20-1 to TRBJ2-7; 7 nucleotides agree with TRBD2. The ends lost 4 bases at V and 7 bases at J; junction bases unmatched: 4. Germline lookup yields CDR1 DFQATT and CDR2 SNEGSKA (reference sequence). The CDR3 is 11 amino acids.

The V gene is TRBV28, the J gene TRBJ1-5; D might be TRBD1 (5 bases). V lost 8 bases to trimming and J lost 5 bases, with 19 bases between them. CDR3 size: 15 residues. Germline V gene lookup returns CDR1 MDHEN and CDR2 SYDVKM. In DNA form, the CDR3 reads TGTGCCAGCGCCCAGGGATTGGCAGGGTATCAGCCCCAGCATTTT. It is translated as CASAQGLAGYQPQHF.

The rearrangement uses TRBV10-3 and TRBJ2-7; 9 nucleotides match TRBD1. V was pared by 0 bases and J by 4 bases, with 7 bases of the junction left unmatched. The CDR3 spans 16 residues. The germline gives CDR1 ENHRY, CDR2 SYGVKD. As DNA, the CDR3 is TGTGCCATCAGTGAGTCGAGGAGGGGACAGGGATACGAGCAGTACTTC. Encoded protein: CAISESRRGQGYEQYF.

The rearrangement uses TRBV9 and TRBJ2-7, with a tentative D call TRBD2 (5 bases). CDR3 size: 13 residues. The germline V gene encodes CDR1 SGDLS and CDR2 YYNGEE. Trimming shortened V by 5 bases and J by 2 bases, and 11 bases separated the two germline ends. CDR3 DNA sequence: TGTGCCAGCAGTGGGCGGGTACCCTACGAGCAGTACTTC. The encoded protein is CASSGRVPYEQYF.

The chain is built from TRBV18 and TRBJ2-7, with TRBD2 as a possible D gene (6 bases). This CDR3 comprises 18 residues. Trimming pared 6 bases from V and 3 bases from J, leaving 27 bases between. Germline CDR1 reads KGHSH; CDR2 reads LQKENI. CDR3 in amino acids: CASSPTGGTQFRLYEQYF. The CDR3 DNA sequence: TGTGCCAGCTCCCCTACCGGCGGGACTCAGTTTCGCCTCTACGAGCAGTACTTC.

The V and J genes are TRBV9 and TRBJ1-3; D gene unclear. Germline V gives CDR1 SGDLS, CDR2 YYNGEE. There are 15 residues in the CDR3. The V gene lost 0 bases and the J gene lost 0 bases, with 7 bases spanning the gap. Here the CDR3 reads CASSVGHNSGNTIYF. CDR3 bases: TGTGCCAGCAGCGTAGGACATAACTCTGGAAACACCATATATTTT.

J is TRBJ2-3 and V is TRBV4-2, with 9 bases lining up with TRBD1. CDR1 LGHNA and CDR2 YNFKEQ come from the germline V gene. CDR3 length equals 16 residues. Germline trimming cut 4 bases from V and 4 bases from J; bases unmatched to any gene: 9. The DNA of the CDR3 is TGTGCCAGCAGCCGAAATACAGGGGGCACGGCAGATACGCAGTATTTT. As protein: CASSRNTGGTADTQYF.

This clone was detected only once. This sequence joins TRBV18 and TRBJ1-3; D unresolved. In germline, CDR1 is KGHSH, CDR2 LQKENI. The CDR3 extends over 12 amino acids. Trimming removed 3 bases at V and 4 bases at J, with 4 bases between. The CDR3: CASSPLGNTIYF. In DNA, the CDR3 is TGTGCCAGCTCACCCTTGGGAAACACCATATATTTT.

The V call is TRBV6-1, the J call TRBJ2-1; D gene unclear. The CDR3 sequence is 16 residues long. The germline V and J ends were trimmed by 2 bases and 8 bases, with 19 bases remaining between them. Looked up from germline, CDR1 is MNHNS and CDR2 is SASEGT. CDR3 DNA: TGTGCCAGCAGTGAAAATAGGTTTACTAAGAGTCATGAGCAGTTCTTC. Translated: CASSENRFTKSHEQFF.

The gene calls are TRBV2 and TRBJ2-5; perhaps TRBD1 as D (5 bases). The V and J ends lost 8 bases and 7 bases respectively, with 23 bases between them. Germline V gene data show CDR1 as SNHLY and CDR2 as FYNNEI. The CDR3 totals 15 residues. The CDR3 nucleotides are TGTGCCAGCTTTCTAGGAGCCTCTAACCAGGGGACCCAGTACTTC. Translation: CASFLGASNQGTQYF.

The chain has TRBV11-3 and TRBJ2-1; D ambiguous. Trimming pared 5 bases from V and 0 bases from J, leaving 14 bases between. In germline, CDR1 is SGHNT, CDR2 YENEEA. The CDR3 consists of 16 residues. CDR3: CASSQKASSSYNEQFF. The DNA for the CDR3 is TGTGCCAGCAGCCAAAAAGCCTCGAGCTCCTACAATGAGCAGTTCTTC.

The chain combines TRBV28 with TRBJ2-7; weak D call: TRBD1 (5 bases). V shed 6 bases and J shed 2 bases, with 20 bases lying between them. The CDR3 is 16 amino acids. Per the germline V gene, CDR1 is MDHEN and CDR2 is SYDVKM. DNA of the CDR3: TGTGCCAGCAGCCTGCCGGGCAGGGTGGCTACCTACGAGCAGTACTTC. It specifies CASSLPGRVATYEQYF.

Note on this clone: Within the sample, other DNA sequences also encode this same CDR3. The rearrangement links TRBV5-1 to TRBJ1-1; 9 nucleotides match TRBD1. Germline V gives CDR1 SGHRS, CDR2 YFSETQ. Germline trimming cut 1 base from V and 10 bases from J; bases unmatched to any gene: 5. The CDR3 has 13 residues. The CDR3 DNA sequence: TGCGCCAGCAGCTTGACAGGGGGCGGGGGAGCTTTCTTT. Residues: CASSLTGGGGAFF.

The chain has TRBV6-5 and TRBJ2-7; the match to TRBD1 covers 7 bases. Germline loops: CDR1 MNHEY, CDR2 SVGAGI. The CDR3 length is 15 residues. Trimming at V came to 6 bases and at J to 0 bases, leaving 8 bases not matched to a gene. The chain's CDR3 is CASRRTGRSSYEQYF. The CDR3 DNA reads TGTGCCAGCAGAAGGACAGGACGTAGCTCCTACGAGCAGTACTTC.

This clone was observed a handful of times. This chain connects TRBV5-1 to TRBJ1-4; 9 positions match TRBD1. CDR3 size: 13 residues. J gave up 5 bases and V 8 bases, and 4 bases lay outside the gene matches. Germline CDR1 SGHRS, CDR2 YFSETQ. Written as DNA, the CDR3 is TGCGCCAGTGGACAGGGGCAAAATGAAAAACTGTTTTTT. It codes for CASGQGQNEKLFF. The variable domain in full, completed from reference TRBV5-1 and TRBJ1-4, reads KAGVTQTPRYLIKTRGQQVTLSCSPISGHRSVSWYQQTPGQGLQFLFEYFSETQRNKGNFPGRFSGRQFSNSRSEMNVSTLELGDSALYLCASGQGQNEKLFFGSGTQLSVL.